This T cell receptor (beta chain) was captured by sequencing in a study of monozygotic twins with inflammatory bowel disease (dated by TCRdb to about 2019). Looking at the study overall: In total, approximately 28 monozygotic twin pairs made up the full study: 19 Danish pairs, all IBD-discordant, plus nine German pairs, of which four were IBD-concordant and five were IBD-discordant. Disease-associated traits were sought mainly through comparisons between IBD patients and their genetically identical healthy co-twins within discordant pairs. Each individual had, on average, about 151 000 unique TCRalpha sequences and 181 000 unique TCRbeta sequences available for analysis. Overall study results and their limits: Background noise and inter-individual variability may have been introduced into the repertoires by the differing immunosuppressive treatments among patients. Different T cell subtypes could not be distinguished in the analysis. No difference in repertoire similarity was observed between concordant and discordant twins, possibly owing to limited statistical power. IBD patients had lower TCRbeta repertoire diversity, measured by the inverse Simpson index, than their healthy co-twins. IBD patients shared fewer clonotypes with other individuals than healthy twins did, most markedly in patients showing signs of disease activity. The results gave no support for a single strong signal or clonotype linked to IBD.

The CDR3, from cysteine to phenylalanine, totals 16 residues. DNA was not recorded. According to the germline V gene, CDR1 reads SGHRS and CDR2 reads YFSETQ. From each donor, a roughly 2.5 ml peripheral blood sample was drawn into PAXgene tubes and stored at -80 degrees C. Without any T cell sorting, total RNA was extracted from whole blood using the PAXgene blood miRNA kit on an automated QIAcube. Peripheral blood from monozygotic twin pairs who were concordant or discordant for inflammatory bowel disease underwent deep TCRalpha and TCRbeta repertoire profiling using unique molecular barcoding. Smoking habits were recorded for all twin pairs, and each individual was classified as a current, former or never smoker. Library construction relied on 5' RACE. The input for every TCR library was roughly 3,200 ng of total RNA. For each sample, cDNA synthesis with SMARTScribe reverse transcriptase was split into eight separate reactions. During cDNA synthesis, template switching introduced unique molecular identifiers that contained a 6-nucleotide sample barcode. TCRalpha and TCRbeta cDNA was amplified by two nested PCRs of about 15 and 9 cycles, with bead purification after each PCR. Before amplification, cDNA was treated with uracil DNA-glycosylase and purified using the QIAquick PCR purification kit. In the second PCR, Illumina TruSeq-compatible adapters and sample-specific barcodes were added. Library quality and concentration were assessed using TapeStation and Qubit, and 5 to 6 ng of each library was pooled. Sequencing of pooled libraries was carried out on an Illumina HiSeq2500 single-index Rapid Run using 2 x 100 bp reads and custom sequencing primers. Under the source paper's analysis protocol: PCR and sequencing errors were corrected by UMI-based consensus assembly using MiGEC version 1.2.6. MiXCR version 2.1.1 was used to carry out V(D)J alignment, clonotype assembly and CDR3 extraction. To normalise gene usage, clonotype sharing and MAIT/NKT TCR abundance, the analysis used the top 1000, 10 000 and 20 000 clonotypes per sample. After downsampling to 27 000 UMIs, diversity was calculated as the inverse Simpson index using the vegan R package. Paired Mann-Whitney U tests were applied to discordant twin pairs, with Benjamini-Hochberg correction for multiple testing. After reprocessing by TCRdb, each CDR3 protein sequence is one entry, and no DNA is given. TCRdb assigned the V and J calls; the authors' analysis was not used. The sample table gives approximately 400,000 distinct CDR3 sequences. The ten largest clones take up around 2.4% of the sample.

Notes on this clonotype: What antigen it recognizes has not been identified.

The sequenced sample consisted of blood. The chain was built from TRBV5-1 and TRBJ1-2; the D gene TCRdb calls, TRBD1, cannot be checked with no DNA. This TCR was recovered from a human donor with ulcerative colitis or Crohn's disease, or a healthy co-twin of an affected twin (not recorded which). The CDR3 reads CASSLAIGQGGYGYTF.